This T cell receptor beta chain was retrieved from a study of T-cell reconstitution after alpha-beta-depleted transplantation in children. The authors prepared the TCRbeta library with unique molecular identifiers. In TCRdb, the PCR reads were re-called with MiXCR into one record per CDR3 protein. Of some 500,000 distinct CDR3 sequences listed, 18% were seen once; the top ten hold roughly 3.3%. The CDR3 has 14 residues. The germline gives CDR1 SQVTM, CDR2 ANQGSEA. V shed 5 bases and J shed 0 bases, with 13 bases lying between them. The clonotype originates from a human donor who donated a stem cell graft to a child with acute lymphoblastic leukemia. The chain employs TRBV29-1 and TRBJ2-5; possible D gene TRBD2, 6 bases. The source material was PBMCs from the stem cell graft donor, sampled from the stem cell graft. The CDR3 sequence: CSVPGSTDQETQYF. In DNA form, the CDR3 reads TGCAGCGTTCCCGGGAGCACAGACCAAGAGACCCAGTACTTC.